Listed below are T cell receptor beta chains from one sample, sequenced in a study of cytomegalovirus exposure and HLA in healthy donors. Measured with immunoSEQ multiplex PCR; TCRdb has only the in-frame clones, and not every one. Of 75,000 to 95,000 clones listed, 84% are singletons. Sequencing used PBMCs. These receptors were collected from a woman between 18 and 29 years old in good health and CMV-seropositive. Each CDR3 is given with its conserved first and last residue. Each record gives: clone size, J gene, V gene, D gene, CDR3 protein, CDR3 DNA. The D gene is left open where the match is weak. Expanded clones get a size class; other rows say once, few or many, or leave the size out.

clone_size: -; j_call: TRBJ2-3; v_call: TRBV4-2; d_call: TRBD2; cdr3_aa: CASSQVGTSAPTDTQYF; cdr3_nt: TGTGCCAGCAGCCAAGTCGGGACTAGCGCCCCCACAGATACGCAGTATTTT
clone_size: -; j_call: TRBJ1-2; v_call: TRBV4-1; d_call: TRBD1; cdr3_aa: CASSQVGDRRYGYTF; cdr3_nt: TGCGCCAGCAGCCAAGTCGGGGACAGGCGATATGGCTACACCTTC
clone_size: -; j_call: TRBJ1-1; v_call: TRBV5-1; d_call: TRBD1; cdr3_aa: CASSLGQGTGEAFF; cdr3_nt: TGCGCCAGCAGCCTCGGACAGGGGACGGGTGAAGCTTTCTTT
clone_size: -; j_call: TRBJ1-1; v_call: TRBV19; d_call: TRBD1; cdr3_aa: CASKGADGNTEAFF; cdr3_nt: TGTGCCAGCAAGGGGGCCGACGGAAACACTGAAGCTTTCTTT
clone_size: once; j_call: TRBJ1-6; v_call: TRBV6-5; d_call: -; cdr3_aa: CASSYEGRVRSPLHF; cdr3_nt: TGTGCCAGCAGTTACGAGGGTAGGGTGCGATCACCCCTCCACTTT
clone_size: -; j_call: TRBJ2-2; v_call: TRBV7-9; d_call: -; cdr3_aa: CASKVGLSSNTGELFF; cdr3_nt: TGTGCCAGTAAGGTCGGACTGTCGTCGAACACCGGGGAGCTGTTTTTT
clone_size: -; j_call: TRBJ1-2; v_call: TRBV5-1; d_call: -; cdr3_aa: CASSLAGVEGYTF; cdr3_nt: TGCGCCAGCAGTTTAGCGGGCGTTGAGGGCTACACCTTC
clone_size: -; j_call: TRBJ2-5; v_call: TRBV5-4; d_call: -; cdr3_aa: CAIRYQETQYF; cdr3_nt: TGTGCCATCCGGTACCAAGAGACCCAGTACTTC
clone_size: -; j_call: TRBJ2-1; v_call: TRBV7-9; d_call: TRBD2; cdr3_aa: CASRTGLAGVLDEQFF; cdr3_nt: TGTGCCAGCAGGACGGGACTAGCGGGTGTTCTGGATGAGCAGTTCTTC
clone_size: -; j_call: TRBJ1-2; v_call: TRBV28; d_call: -; cdr3_aa: CASTVAGSNYGYTF; cdr3_nt: TGTGCCAGCACTGTAGCCGGGAGCAACTATGGCTACACCTTC
clone_size: -; j_call: TRBJ1-2; v_call: TRBV9; d_call: TRBD1; cdr3_aa: CASRSGTGGSGYTF; cdr3_nt: TGTGCCAGCAGAAGCGGGACAGGGGGTTCGGGCTACACCTTC
clone_size: -; j_call: TRBJ2-1; v_call: TRBV10-3; d_call: TRBD1; cdr3_aa: CATSLGDRGAQFF; cdr3_nt: TGTGCCACCTCCTTGGGGGACAGGGGGGCCCAGTTCTTC
clone_size: -; j_call: TRBJ1-1; v_call: TRBV28; d_call: -; cdr3_aa: CASSIPGYHRLNTEAFF; cdr3_nt: TGTGCCAGCAGTATCCCGGGATACCACCGACTGAACACTGAAGCTTTCTTT
clone_size: -; j_call: TRBJ2-3; v_call: TRBV6-1; d_call: -; cdr3_aa: CASSELGGDTQYF; cdr3_nt: TGTGCCAGCAGTGAACTGGGCGGGGATACGCAGTATTTT
clone_size: -; j_call: TRBJ2-5; v_call: TRBV7-3; d_call: TRBD1; cdr3_aa: CASSLIGQGAGQETQYF; cdr3_nt: TGTGCCAGCAGCTTAATAGGACAGGGGGCGGGTCAAGAGACCCAGTACTTC
clone_size: -; j_call: TRBJ1-2; v_call: TRBV29-1; d_call: TRBD1; cdr3_aa: CSVEEKGQGVWGGYTF; cdr3_nt: TGCAGCGTTGAAGAAAAAGGGCAGGGGGTATGGGGTGGCTACACCTTC
clone_size: once; j_call: TRBJ2-1; v_call: TRBV28; d_call: TRBD2; cdr3_aa: CASTRSGGHYNEQFF; cdr3_nt: TGTGCCAGCACCCGAAGCGGGGGCCATTACAATGAGCAGTTCTTC
clone_size: -; j_call: TRBJ2-1; v_call: TRBV19; d_call: -; cdr3_aa: CASRETESSYNEQFF; cdr3_nt: TGTGCCAGTCGAGAGACAGAGAGCTCCTACAATGAGCAGTTCTTC
clone_size: -; j_call: TRBJ1-1; v_call: TRBV4-1; d_call: -; cdr3_aa: CASSQEYVAFF; cdr3_nt: TGCGCCAGCAGCCAAGAATATGTGGCTTTCTTT
clone_size: -; j_call: TRBJ1-3; v_call: TRBV2; d_call: -; cdr3_aa: CASSEVGSGNTIYF; cdr3_nt: TGTGCCAGCAGTGAAGTGGGGTCGGGGAACACCATATATTTT
clone_size: once; j_call: TRBJ1-1; v_call: TRBV9; d_call: -; cdr3_aa: CASSVSVNTEAFF; cdr3_nt: TGTGCCAGCAGCGTGAGTGTAAACACTGAAGCTTTCTTT
clone_size: -; j_call: TRBJ2-7; v_call: TRBV28; d_call: -; cdr3_aa: CASSLRLALDYEQYF; cdr3_nt: TGTGCCAGCAGTTTAAGGTTAGCATTGGACTACGAGCAGTACTTC
clone_size: -; j_call: TRBJ1-2; v_call: TRBV7-8; d_call: -; cdr3_aa: CASSHDRIPYGYTF; cdr3_nt: TGTGCCAGCAGCCATGACAGGATCCCCTATGGCTACACCTTC
clone_size: -; j_call: TRBJ1-6; v_call: TRBV28; d_call: TRBD1; cdr3_aa: CASSPYPQGGSYNSPLHF; cdr3_nt: TGTGCCAGCAGTCCATATCCACAGGGGGGGTCCTATAATTCACCCCTCCACTTT
clone_size: few; j_call: TRBJ1-1; v_call: TRBV5-1; d_call: TRBD1; cdr3_aa: CASSGIQGQGNTEAFF; cdr3_nt: TGCGCCAGCAGCGGGATACAGGGGCAAGGGAACACTGAAGCTTTCTTT
clone_size: -; j_call: TRBJ2-1; v_call: TRBV5-8; d_call: -; cdr3_aa: CASSADTGSSYNEQFF; cdr3_nt: TGTGCCAGCAGCGCGGATACAGGGAGCAGTTACAATGAGCAGTTCTTC
clone_size: few; j_call: TRBJ1-5; v_call: TRBV5-6; d_call: TRBD1; cdr3_aa: CASSLFDRGFQPQHF; cdr3_nt: TGTGCCAGCAGCTTGTTCGACAGGGGATTTCAGCCCCAGCATTTT
clone_size: -; j_call: TRBJ2-2; v_call: TRBV9; d_call: TRBD2; cdr3_aa: CASSVVDGGASNTGELFF; cdr3_nt: TGTGCCAGCAGCGTAGTAGACGGGGGGGCCTCGAACACCGGGGAGCTGTTTTTT
clone_size: -; j_call: TRBJ2-5; v_call: TRBV5-1; d_call: -; cdr3_aa: CASSPDTEGGTQYF; cdr3_nt: TGCGCCAGCAGCCCGGACACGGAAGGGGGGACCCAGTACTTC
clone_size: once; j_call: TRBJ2-6; v_call: TRBV5-6; d_call: TRBD1; cdr3_aa: CASSDTRTGFIAGANVLTF; cdr3_nt: TGTGCCAGCAGCGACACAAGGACAGGGTTTATCGCTGGGGCCAACGTCCTGACTTTC
clone_size: -; j_call: TRBJ2-1; v_call: TRBV27; d_call: -; cdr3_aa: CASRSSLTYNEQFF; cdr3_nt: TGTGCCAGCAGATCTAGTTTGACCTACAATGAGCAGTTCTTC
clone_size: -; j_call: TRBJ1-1; v_call: TRBV7-9; d_call: -; cdr3_aa: CASRVGGGARVNTEAFF; cdr3_nt: TGTGCCAGCAGGGTCGGGGGGGGCGCACGCGTGAACACTGAAGCTTTCTTT
clone_size: -; j_call: TRBJ2-2; v_call: TRBV7-8; d_call: TRBD2; cdr3_aa: CASSLEWDYTNTGELFF; cdr3_nt: TGTGCCAGCAGCTTAGAATGGGACTACACGAACACCGGGGAGCTGTTTTTT
clone_size: -; j_call: TRBJ2-7; v_call: TRBV30; d_call: TRBD2; cdr3_aa: CAWSPPAGVTYFIEQYF; cdr3_nt: TGTGCCTGGAGTCCGCCAGCGGGAGTTACATACTTTATCGAGCAGTACTTC
clone_size: -; j_call: TRBJ1-1; v_call: TRBV9; d_call: -; cdr3_aa: CASSVSGQTNTEAFF; cdr3_nt: TGTGCCAGCAGCGTATCTGGACAGACGAACACTGAAGCTTTCTTT
clone_size: -; j_call: TRBJ2-4; v_call: TRBV15; d_call: -; cdr3_aa: CATSGQIAKNIQYF; cdr3_nt: TGTGCCACCAGCGGACAAATAGCCAAAAACATTCAGTACTTC
clone_size: -; j_call: TRBJ1-4; v_call: TRBV7-9; d_call: TRBD1; cdr3_aa: CASSLLNRDRSDRNEKLFF; cdr3_nt: TGTGCCAGCAGCTTATTAAATCGGGACAGGTCGGACAGGAATGAAAAACTGTTTTTT
clone_size: -; j_call: TRBJ2-1; v_call: TRBV11-2; d_call: TRBD1; cdr3_aa: CASSFDRDNEQFF; cdr3_nt: TGTGCCAGCAGCTTTGACAGGGACAATGAGCAGTTCTTC
clone_size: -; j_call: TRBJ2-3; v_call: TRBV18; d_call: TRBD2; cdr3_aa: CASSPSAGTSYTDTQYF; cdr3_nt: TGTGCCAGCTCACCATCTGCCGGGACTAGCTACACAGATACGCAGTATTTT
clone_size: -; j_call: TRBJ2-5; v_call: TRBV6-1; d_call: TRBD2; cdr3_aa: CASNGGLAGDETQYF; cdr3_nt: TGTGCCAGCAACGGGGGACTAGCGGGGGACGAGACCCAGTACTTC
clone_size: -; j_call: TRBJ2-7; v_call: TRBV6-6; d_call: TRBD1; cdr3_aa: CASRQRGQGVYEQYF; cdr3_nt: TGTGCCAGCAGACAAAGGGGACAGGGAGTCTACGAGCAGTACTTC
clone_size: few; j_call: TRBJ1-1; v_call: TRBV7-9; d_call: -; cdr3_aa: CASSLQTEAFF; cdr3_nt: TGTGCCAGCAGCTTGCAGACTGAAGCTTTCTTT